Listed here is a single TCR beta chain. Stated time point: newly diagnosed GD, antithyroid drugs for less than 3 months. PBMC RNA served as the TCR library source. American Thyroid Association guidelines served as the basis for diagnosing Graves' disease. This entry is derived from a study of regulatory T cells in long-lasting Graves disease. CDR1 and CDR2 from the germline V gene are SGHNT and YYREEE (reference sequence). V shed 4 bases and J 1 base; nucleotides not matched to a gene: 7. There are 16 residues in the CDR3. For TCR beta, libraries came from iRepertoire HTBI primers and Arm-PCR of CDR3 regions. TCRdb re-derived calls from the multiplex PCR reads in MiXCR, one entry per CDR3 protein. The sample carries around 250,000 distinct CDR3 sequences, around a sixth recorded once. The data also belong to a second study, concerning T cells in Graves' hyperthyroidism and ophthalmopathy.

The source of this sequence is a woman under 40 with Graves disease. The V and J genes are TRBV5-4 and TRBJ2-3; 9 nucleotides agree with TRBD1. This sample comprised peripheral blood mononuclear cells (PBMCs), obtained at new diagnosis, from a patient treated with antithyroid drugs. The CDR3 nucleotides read TGTGCCAGCAGCCGTGAGGGGACAGGGCGCACAGATACGCAGTATTTT. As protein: CASSREGTGRTDTQYF.